These 7 T cell receptor beta chains were all obtained from the same sample, sequenced in a study of T cell responses to AZD1222 COVID-19 vaccine. Profiling relied on immunoSEQ multiplex PCR, and the TCRdb table lists in-frame clones only, not all of them. The profile shows some 110,000 clones, roughly 84% of them singletons. Sequenced here: peripheral blood, sampled 28 days after the second AZD1222 dose. All receptors come from an adult who received the AZD1222 COVID-19 vaccine.

The chain couples TRBV28 to TRBJ1-5; D possibly corresponds to TRBD1 (6 bases). Germline CDR1 MDHEN, CDR2 SYDVKM. V was trimmed by 3 bases and J by 5 bases, leaving 8 bases between them. The CDR3 loop spans 13 amino acids. DNA of the CDR3: TGTGCCAGCAGTTTGGACAGCCATCAGCCCCAGCATTTT. Its translation is CASSLDSHQPQHF.

The chain employs TRBV3-1 (or the pseudogene TRBV3-2) and TRBJ2-1; no reliable D call. The germline V gene encodes CDR1 LGHDT and CDR2 YNNKEL (reference sequence). Trimming stripped 1 base from V and 6 bases from J, with 4 bases between. This CDR3 region has 12 residues. The DNA of the CDR3 is TGTGCCAGCAGCCAAGGGGCCAATGAGCAGTTCTTC. This encodes CASSQGANEQFF.

The gene calls are TRBV29-1 and TRBJ1-1; D is unclear. Germline V gives CDR1 SQVTM, CDR2 ANQGSEA. This CDR3 contains 15 residues. V was pared by 1 base and J by 5 bases, with 17 bases between. The CDR3 nucleotides are TGCAGCGTTGAAGGCGGGGTTTCGGTGTCGACTGAAGCTTTCTTT. Protein product: CSVEGGVSVSTEAFF.

The chain combines TRBV7-2 with TRBJ1-3; no definite D call. The CDR3 runs to 18 residues. V was clipped by 2 bases and J by 4 bases, with 21 bases between them. Germline CDR1 reads SGHTA; CDR2 reads FQGNSA. CDR3 nucleotides: TGTGCCAGCAGCTTACTCACAAATCTGGGCAGCCTAGGAAACACCATATATTTT. It encodes CASSLLTNLGSLGNTIYF.

This clone appeared a few times. This chain uses TRBV7-8 with TRBJ1-2; D is unclear. Germline-derived CDR1 and CDR2 are SGHVS and FQNEAQ. V gave up 5 bases and J gave up 8 bases, with 21 bases separating them. The CDR3 is made up of 15 amino acids. Written as DNA, the CDR3 is TGTGCCAGCAGCCCGGGCCGGGTCGCTGCTGGGGGCTACACCTTC. It translates to CASSPGRVAAGGYTF.

The chain couples TRBV7-2 to TRBJ2-5; 13 bases are a match to TRBD2. Per germline, CDR1 SGHTA and CDR2 FQGNSA. The CDR3 has 15 amino acids. V was clipped by 5 bases and J by 4 bases; unmatched bases: 4. The DNA for the CDR3 is TGTGCCAGCAGCCACACTAGCGGGAGGGCAGAGACCCAGTACTTC. Its translation: CASSHTSGRAETQYF.

A note on this clone: Other nucleotide sequences from this sample produce the same CDR3. V usage is TRBV9 and J usage is TRBJ2-6; D gene ambiguous. The CDR3 is 15 amino acids. The V end was cut by 0 bases, the J end by 0 bases, with 4 bases between. Germline loops: CDR1 SGDLS, CDR2 YYNGEE. The CDR3 loop reads CASSVGVSGANVLTF. In DNA form, the CDR3 reads TGTGCCAGCAGCGTAGGAGTCTCTGGGGCCAACGTCCTGACTTTC.